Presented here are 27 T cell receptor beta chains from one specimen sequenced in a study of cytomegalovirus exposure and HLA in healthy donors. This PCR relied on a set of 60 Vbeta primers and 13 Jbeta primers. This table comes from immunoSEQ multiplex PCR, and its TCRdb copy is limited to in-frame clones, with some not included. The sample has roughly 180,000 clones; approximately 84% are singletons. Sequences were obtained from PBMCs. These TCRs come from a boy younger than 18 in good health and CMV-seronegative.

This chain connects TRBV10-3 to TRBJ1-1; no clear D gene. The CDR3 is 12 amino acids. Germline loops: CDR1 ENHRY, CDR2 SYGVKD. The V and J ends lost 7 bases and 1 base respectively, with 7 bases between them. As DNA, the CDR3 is TGTGCCATCAAAACGGGGAACACTGAAGCTTTCTTT. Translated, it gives CAIKTGNTEAFF.

The CDR3 here is CASSQKLGPTNTGELFF. The CDR3 DNA follows: TGCGCCAGCAGCCAAAAGCTTGGTCCAACGAACACCGGGGAGCTGTTTTTT. J is TRBJ2-2 and V is TRBV4-3; D is unresolved. The germline gives CDR1 LGHNA, CDR2 YSLEER. Trimming removed 2 bases from V and 0 bases from J, with 13 bases in between. The CDR3 is 17 residues long.

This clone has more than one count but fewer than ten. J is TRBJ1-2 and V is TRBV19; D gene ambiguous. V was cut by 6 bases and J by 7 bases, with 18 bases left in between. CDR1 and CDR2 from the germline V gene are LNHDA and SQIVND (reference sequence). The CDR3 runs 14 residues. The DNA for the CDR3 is TGTGCCAGTAGGAAGGAGCCCTATTCCCTTGGCTACACCTTC. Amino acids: CASRKEPYSLGYTF. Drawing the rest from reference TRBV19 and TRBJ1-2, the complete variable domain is DGGITQSPKYLFRKEGQNVTLSCEQNLNHDAMYWYRQDPGQGLRLIYYSQIVNDFQKGDIAEGYSVSREKKESFPLTVTSAQKNPTAFYLCASRKEPYSLGYTFGSGTRLTVV.

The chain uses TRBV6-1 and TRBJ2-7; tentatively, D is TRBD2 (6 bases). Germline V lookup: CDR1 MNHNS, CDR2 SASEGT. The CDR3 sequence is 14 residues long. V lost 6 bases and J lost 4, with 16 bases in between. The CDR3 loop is CASRLPGTFYEQYF. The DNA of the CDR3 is TGTGCCAGCAGGCTACCCGGGACTTTTTACGAGCAGTACTTC.

CDR3 protein: CASSLGGAMTIYF. The CDR3 DNA is TGTGCCAGCAGCTTAGGAGGGGCAATGACGATTTATTTT. The V gene is TRBV5-6, the J gene TRBJ1-3; possibly TRBD1 for D (5 bases). V was trimmed by 2 bases and J by 16 bases, leaving 19 bases between them. CDR3 length equals 13 residues. Germline values: CDR1 SGHDT, CDR2 YYEEEE.

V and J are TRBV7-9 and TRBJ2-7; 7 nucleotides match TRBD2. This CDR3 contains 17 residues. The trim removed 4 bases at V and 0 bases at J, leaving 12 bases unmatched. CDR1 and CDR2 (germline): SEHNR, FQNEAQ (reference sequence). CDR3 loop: CASSSSPQRGGSYEQYF. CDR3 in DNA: TGTGCCAGCAGCTCCTCCCCTCAGCGCGGGGGCTCCTACGAGCAGTACTTC. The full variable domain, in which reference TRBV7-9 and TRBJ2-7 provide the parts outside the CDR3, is DTGVSQNPRHKITKRGQNVTFRCDPISEHNRLYWYRQTLGQGPEFLTYFQNEAQLEKSRLLSDRFSAERPKGSFSTLEIQRTEQGDSAMYLCASSSSPQRGGSYEQYFGPGTRLTVT.

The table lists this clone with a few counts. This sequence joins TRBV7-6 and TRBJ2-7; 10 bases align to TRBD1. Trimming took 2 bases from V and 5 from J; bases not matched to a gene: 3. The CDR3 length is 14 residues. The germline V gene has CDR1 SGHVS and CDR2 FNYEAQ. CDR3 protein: CASSLRQGADEQYF. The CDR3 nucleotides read TGTGCCAGCAGCTTACGACAGGGGGCAGACGAGCAGTACTTC.

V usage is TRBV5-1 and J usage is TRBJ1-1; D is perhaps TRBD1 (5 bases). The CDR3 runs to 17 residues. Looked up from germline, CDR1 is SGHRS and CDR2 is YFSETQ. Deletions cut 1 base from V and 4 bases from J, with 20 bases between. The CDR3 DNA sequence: TGCGCCAGCAGCTTGCGGGGTACCCCCCTCGGGGGCACTGAAGCTTTCTTT. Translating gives CASSLRGTPLGGTEAFF.

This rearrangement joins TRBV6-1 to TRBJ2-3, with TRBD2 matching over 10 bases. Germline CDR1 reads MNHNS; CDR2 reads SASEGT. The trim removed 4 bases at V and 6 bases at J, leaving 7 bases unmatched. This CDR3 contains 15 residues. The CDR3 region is CASSVSSGRGDTQYF. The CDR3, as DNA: TGTGCCAGCAGTGTGTCTAGCGGGAGAGGGGATACGCAGTATTTT.

CDR3 loop: CASSETGGQGSQPQHF. For the CDR3, the DNA is TGTGCCAGCAGTGAAACCGGTGGACAGGGGTCTCAGCCCCAGCATTTT. The V and J genes are TRBV6-1 and TRBJ1-5; 9 bases are a match to TRBD1. V lost 2 bases and J lost 6; bases outside the gene matches: 8. Germline CDR1 reads MNHNS; CDR2 reads SASEGT. The CDR3 consists of 16 residues.

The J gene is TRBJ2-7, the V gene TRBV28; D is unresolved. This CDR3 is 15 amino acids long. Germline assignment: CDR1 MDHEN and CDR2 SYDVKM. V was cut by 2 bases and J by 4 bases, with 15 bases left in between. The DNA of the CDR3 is TGTGCCAGCAGTTTACTTTTAGCTAGTACTTACGAGCAGTACTTC. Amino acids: CASSLLLASTYEQYF.

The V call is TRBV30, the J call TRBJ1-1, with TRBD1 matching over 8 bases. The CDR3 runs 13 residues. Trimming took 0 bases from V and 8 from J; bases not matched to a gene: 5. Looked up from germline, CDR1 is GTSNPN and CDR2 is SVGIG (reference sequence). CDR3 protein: CAWSVLGQVEAFF. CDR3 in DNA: TGTGCCTGGAGTGTACTGGGACAGGTCGAAGCTTTCTTT.

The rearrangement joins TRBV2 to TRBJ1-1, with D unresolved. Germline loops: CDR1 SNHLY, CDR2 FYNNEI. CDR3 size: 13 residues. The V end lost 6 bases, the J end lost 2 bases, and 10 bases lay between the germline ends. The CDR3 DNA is TGTGCCAGCAGCCAGAGGCCTAACACTGAAGCTTTCTTT. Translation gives CASSQRPNTEAFF.

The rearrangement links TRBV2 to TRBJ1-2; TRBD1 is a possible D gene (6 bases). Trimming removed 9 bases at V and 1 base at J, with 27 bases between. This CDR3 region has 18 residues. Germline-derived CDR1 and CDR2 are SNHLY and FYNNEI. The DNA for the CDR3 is TGTGCCAGTGAAACTTCGTTTGGCCGGACAGAGTATAACTATGGCTACACCTTC. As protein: CASETSFGRTEYNYGYTF.

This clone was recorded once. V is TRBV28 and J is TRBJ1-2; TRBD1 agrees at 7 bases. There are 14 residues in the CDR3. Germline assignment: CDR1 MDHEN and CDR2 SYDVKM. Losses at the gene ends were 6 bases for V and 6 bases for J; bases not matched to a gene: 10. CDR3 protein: CASRYRGSHDGYTF. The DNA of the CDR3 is TGTGCCAGCAGATACAGGGGTAGTCACGATGGCTACACCTTC.

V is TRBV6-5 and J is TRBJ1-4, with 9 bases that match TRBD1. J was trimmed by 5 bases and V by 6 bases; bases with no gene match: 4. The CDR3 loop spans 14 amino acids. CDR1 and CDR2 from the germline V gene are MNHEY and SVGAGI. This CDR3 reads CASSRGTGNEKLFF. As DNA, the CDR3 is TGTGCCAGCAGCCGTGGGACAGGGAATGAAAAACTGTTTTTT.

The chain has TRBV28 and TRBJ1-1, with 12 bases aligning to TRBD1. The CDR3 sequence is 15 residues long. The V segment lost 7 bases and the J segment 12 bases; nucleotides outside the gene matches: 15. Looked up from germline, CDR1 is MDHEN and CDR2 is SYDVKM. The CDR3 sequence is CASTFPGQGAIMSFF. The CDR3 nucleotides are TGTGCCAGCACCTTCCCGGGACAGGGGGCGATTATGTCTTTCTTT.

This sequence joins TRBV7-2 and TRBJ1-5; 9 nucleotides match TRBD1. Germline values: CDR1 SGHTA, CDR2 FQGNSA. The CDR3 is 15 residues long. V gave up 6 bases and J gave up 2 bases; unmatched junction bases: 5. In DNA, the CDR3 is TGTGCCAGCAGTTATACAGGGGGCGGCAATCAGCCCCAGCATTTT. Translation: CASSYTGGGNQPQHF. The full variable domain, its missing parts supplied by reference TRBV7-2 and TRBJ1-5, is GAGVSQSPSNKVTEKGKDVELRCDPISGHTALYWYRQSLGQGLEFLIYFQGNSAPDKSGLPSDRFSAERTGGSVSTLTIQRTQQEDSAVYLCASSYTGGGNQPQHFGDGTRLSIL.

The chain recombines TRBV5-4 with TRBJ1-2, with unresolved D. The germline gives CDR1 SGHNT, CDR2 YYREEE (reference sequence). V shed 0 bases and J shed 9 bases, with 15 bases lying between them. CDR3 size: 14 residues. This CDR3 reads CASSLGLGASSYTF. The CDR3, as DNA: TGTGCCAGCAGCTTGGGGTTAGGAGCTTCAAGCTACACCTTC.

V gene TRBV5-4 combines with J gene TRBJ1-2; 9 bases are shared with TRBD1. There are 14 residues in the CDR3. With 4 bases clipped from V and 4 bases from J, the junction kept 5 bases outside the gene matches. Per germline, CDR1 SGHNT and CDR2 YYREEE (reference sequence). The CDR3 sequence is CASSIQGAGYGYTF. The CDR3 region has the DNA TGTGCCAGCAGCATACAGGGGGCAGGCTATGGCTACACCTTC.

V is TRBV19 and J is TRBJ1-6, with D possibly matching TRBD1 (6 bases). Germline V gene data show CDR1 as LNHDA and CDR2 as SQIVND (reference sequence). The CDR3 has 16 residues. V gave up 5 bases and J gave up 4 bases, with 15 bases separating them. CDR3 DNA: TGTGCCAGTAGTGTAACAGGGCAGAGTTATAATTCACCCCTCCACTTT. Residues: CASSVTGQSYNSPLHF. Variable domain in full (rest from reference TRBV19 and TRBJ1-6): DGGITQSPKYLFRKEGQNVTLSCEQNLNHDAMYWYRQDPGQGLRLIYYSQIVNDFQKGDIAEGYSVSREKKESFPLTVTSAQKNPTAFYLCASSVTGQSYNSPLHFGNGTRLTVT.

The CDR3: CASSIAGSSGNTIYF. CDR3 coding DNA: TGTGCCAGTAGTATCGCTGGTAGCTCTGGAAACACCATATATTTT. The chain uses TRBV19 and TRBJ1-3; D is uncertain. This CDR3 is 15 amino acids long. V lost 3 bases and J lost 0, with 9 bases in between. The germline CDR1 and CDR2 sequences are LNHDA and SQIVND (reference sequence).

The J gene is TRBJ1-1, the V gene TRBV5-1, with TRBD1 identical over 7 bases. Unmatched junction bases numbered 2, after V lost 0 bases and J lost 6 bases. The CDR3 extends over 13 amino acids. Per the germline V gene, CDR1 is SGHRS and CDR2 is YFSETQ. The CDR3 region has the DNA TGCGCCAGCAGCTTGGAGGGGGCCGCTGAAGCTTTCTTT. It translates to CASSLEGAAEAFF.

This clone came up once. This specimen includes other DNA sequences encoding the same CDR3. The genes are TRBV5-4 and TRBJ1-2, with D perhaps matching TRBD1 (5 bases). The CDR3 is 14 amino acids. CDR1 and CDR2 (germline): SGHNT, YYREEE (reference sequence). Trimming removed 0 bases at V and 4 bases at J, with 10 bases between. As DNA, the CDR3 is TGTGCCAGCAGCTTGGGTGGGGGGAGCTATGGCTACACCTTC. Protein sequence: CASSLGGGSYGYTF.

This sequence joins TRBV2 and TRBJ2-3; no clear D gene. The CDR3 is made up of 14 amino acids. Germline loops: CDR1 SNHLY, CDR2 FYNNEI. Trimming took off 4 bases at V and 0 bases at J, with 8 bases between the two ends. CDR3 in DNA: TGTGCCAGCAGTGTCACCGGGAGCACAGATACGCAGTATTTT. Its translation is CASSVTGSTDTQYF.

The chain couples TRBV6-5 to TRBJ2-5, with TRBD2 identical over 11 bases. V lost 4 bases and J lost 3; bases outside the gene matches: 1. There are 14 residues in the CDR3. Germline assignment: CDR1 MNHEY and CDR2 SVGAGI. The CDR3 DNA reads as TGTGCCAGCAGTTTGGGACTAGCGGAAGAGACCCAGTACTTC. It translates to CASSLGLAEETQYF.

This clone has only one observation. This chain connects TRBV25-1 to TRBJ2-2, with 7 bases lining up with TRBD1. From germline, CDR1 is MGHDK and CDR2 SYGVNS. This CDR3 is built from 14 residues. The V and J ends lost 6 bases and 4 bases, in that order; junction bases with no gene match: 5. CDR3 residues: CASRGDRATGELFF. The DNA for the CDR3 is TGTGCCAGCAGGGGCGACAGGGCCACCGGGGAGCTGTTTTTT.